These T cell receptor beta chains were read from a single sample in a study of CD8+CD57+ T cells in acquired aplastic anemia. TCRdb passed the reads through MiXCR, listing each CDR3 protein once. The sample consists of 350,000 to 450,000 distinct CDR3 sequences, about two thirds of them appearing once. Sequenced sample: sorted CD4+, CD8+, or CD8+CD57+ T cells (not recorded which) from PBMCs. The receptors derive from a human donor in good health, serving as a control. Both conserved end residues are part of each CDR3. The D gene is left open where the match is weak. The listing skips clone size in some rows; elsewhere it reads once, few, many or a size class.

v_gene	d_gene	abundance	j_gene	CDR3aa	CDR3nt
TRBV4-3	NA	many	TRBJ2-1	CASSHLRRGSNEQFF	TGCGCCAGCAGCCACCTTCGCCGGGGCAGCAATGAGCAGTTCTTC
TRBV15	NA	many	TRBJ2-7	CATSSAFSRYEQYF	TGTGCCACCAGCAGTGCGTTCTCCAGGTACGAGCAGTACTTC
TRBV2	NA	NA	TRBJ1-5	CASSEEGNQPQHF	TGTGCCAGCAGTGAGGAGGGTAATCAGCCCCAGCATTTT
TRBV12-3/TRBV12-4	NA	NA	TRBJ2-7	CASSPRYTETYEQYF	TGTGCCAGCAGCCCAAGGTACACCGAAACCTACGAGCAGTACTTC
TRBV9	NA	many	TRBJ1-1	CASSVVANTEAFF	TGTGCCAGCAGCGTAGTGGCGAACACTGAAGCTTTCTTT
TRBV2	NA	NA	TRBJ1-4	CASSVGRAHRELFF	TGTGCCAGCAGCGTAGGGCGAGCACATCGGGAACTGTTTTTT
TRBV2	TRBD1	NA	TRBJ1-1	CASRRNRGNTEAFF	TGTGCCAGCAGACGAAACAGGGGGAACACTGAAGCTTTCTTT
TRBV7-3	TRBD2	many	TRBJ2-4	CASSLGESGGEGYF	TGTGCCAGCAGCCTCGGGGAGAGCGGGGGGGAGGGTTACTTC
TRBV13	TRBD1	NA	TRBJ2-1	CASSTGGVNTEAFF	TGTGCCAGCAGCACAGGGGGAGTGAACACTGAAGCTTTCTTC
TRBV6-5	NA	NA	TRBJ2-4	CASSISGENIQYF	TGTGCCAGCAGCATATCCGGGGAAAACATTCAGTACTTC
TRBV20-1	NA	few	TRBJ1-5	CSARDRQIHQPQHF	TGCAGTGCTAGAGATCGTCAGATTCATCAGCCCCAGCATTTT
TRBV18	TRBD2	many	TRBJ2-7	CASSPASGGASLHEQYF	TGTGCCAGCTCACCAGCTAGCGGGGGGGCCAGTCTCCACGAGCAGTACTTC
TRBV20-1	TRBD1	NA	TRBJ2-5	CSASNRGANQETQYF	TGCAGTGCTAGTAACAGGGGGGCAAACCAAGAGACCCAGTACTTC
TRBV4-1	TRBD1	NA	TRBJ2-7	CAGSQLTGEFYEQYF	TGCGCCGGCAGCCAGCTGACAGGGGAGTTCTACGAGCAGTACTTC
TRBV2	NA	NA	TRBJ2-1	CASSISEVITNTQFF	TGTGCCAGCAGTATCAGCGAGGTCATCACAAATACGCAGTTCTTC
TRBV24-1	NA	NA	TRBJ2-3	CATSAARQNLKITQYF	TGTGCCACCAGTGCCGCCCGACAGAACCTTAAGATTACGCAGTATTTT
TRBV7-2	NA	NA	TRBJ2-7	CASRKSGYTSSTSQYF	NA
TRBV10-3	NA	once	TRBJ2-1	CAIDATEGGNYNEQFF	TGTGCCATCGATGCTACAGAAGGTGGAAACTACAATGAGCAGTTCTTC
TRBV7-3	TRBD2	NA	TRBJ2-5	CASRSLRIAGGRETQYF	TGTGCCAGCAGGAGCCTGAGGATAGCGGGGGGTCGGGAGACCCAGTACTTC
TRBV5-1	TRBD2	many	TRBJ2-7	CASSLEGSGGQGLYEQYF	TGCGCCAGCAGCTTGGAGGGTAGCGGGGGGCAGGGACTTTACGAGCAGTACTTC
TRBV2	NA	NA	TRBJ1-1	CASSGHTEAFF	TGTGCCAGCAGTGGACACACTGAAGCTTTCTTT
TRBV7-9	NA	many	TRBJ2-5	CASSRSGETQYF	TGTGCCAGCAGCCGGTCGGGGGAGACCCAGTACTTC
TRBV5-1	NA	NA	TRBJ1-1	CASRTGPEMDTEAFF	TGCGCCAGCAGGACGGGCCCCGAAATGGACACTGAAGCTTTCTTT
TRBV19	NA	NA	TRBJ2-6	CASRPGSGANVLTF	TGTGCCAGTAGGCCCGGGTCTGGGGCCAACGTCCTGACTTTC
TRBV4-1	NA	many	TRBJ2-7	CASSQDSSDPPYEQYF	TGCGCCAGCAGCCAAGATTCCTCGGACCCTCCCTACGAGCAGTACTTC
TRBV7-9	NA	once	TRBJ2-7	CASSVSRGSYEAFF	TGTGCCAGCAGCGTAAGCCGGGGCTCCTACGAGGCGTTCTTC
TRBV2	NA	NA	TRBJ1-4	CASRGLSNKKLFF	TGTGCCAGCAGAGGGTTGAGTAACAAAAAACTGTTTTTT
TRBV6-1	NA	many	TRBJ1-1	CASSEEGGPRSTEAFF	TGTGCCAGCAGTGAGGAGGGCGGACCAAGGTCCACTGAAGCTTTCTTT
TRBV9	NA	NA	TRBJ2-5	CASSASYDKGDNEYF	TGTGCTAGCAGCGCGTCCTACGATAAGGGGGACAATGAGTACTTC
TRBV7-7	NA	few	TRBJ2-7	CASSSGSNYEQYF	TGTGCCAGCAGCTCCGGATCAAACTACGAGCAGTACTTC
TRBV4-2	NA	many	TRBJ1-2	CASSQGTAAIRGYTF	TGTGCCAGCAGCCAAGGGACAGCGGCCATCCGTGGCTACACCTTC
TRBV7-6	TRBD2	NA	TRBJ2-5	CASRAVGGQETQYF	TGTGCCAGCAGGGCTGTGGGGGGGCAAGAGACCCAGTACTTC
TRBV15	NA	once	TRBJ1-4	CASSSYRVGGEKLFF	TGTGCCAGCAGCTCATACAGGGTGGGGGGCGAAAAGCTGTTTTTT
TRBV5-5	NA	NA	TRBJ2-2	CASSLDLPGELFF	TGTGCCAGCAGCTTGGATCTCCCCGGGGAGCTGTTTTTT
TRBV5-8	TRBD2	NA	TRBJ2-3	CASSPRGGGSDTQYF	TGTGCCAGCAGCCCCCGCGGGGGGGGATCAGATACGCAGTATTTT
TRBV9	NA	NA	TRBJ2-5	CASNPLDRGHETQYF	TGTGCCAGCAACCCACTCGATAGGGGACATGAGACACAGTACTTC
TRBV20-1	NA	NA	TRBJ2-5	CSARGWDNWKETQYF	TGCAGTGCTAGAGGTTGGGACAATTGGAAAGAGACCCAGTACTTC
TRBV20-1	NA	many	TRBJ2-2	CSATSSLGMLNTGELFF	TGCAGTGCTACGAGCTCTTTGGGGATGTTGAACACCGGGGAGCTGTTTTTT
TRBV5-1	NA	NA	TRBJ2-5	CASSLVVGCEHQETQYF	TGCGCCAGCAGCTTGGTCGTGGGCTGCGAGCACCAAGAGACCCAGTACTTC
TRBV9	NA	NA	TRBJ1-1	CASSADSYKDTEAFF	TGTGCCAGCAGCGCCGACTCTTACAAGGACACTGAAGCTTTCTTT